Below, one T cell receptor beta chain is given with its context. The antigen is not known. PCR used 60 Vbeta primers and 13 Jbeta primers. The data were produced by immunoSEQ multiplex PCR, yet TCRdb's version contains in-frame clones alone and is incomplete. The sample carries roughly 180,000 clones, roughly 80% recorded once. The entry originates in a study of cytomegalovirus exposure and HLA in healthy donors. The study's findings and limits: Analyses of presence and absence presupposed an approximately uniform sequencing depth across donors. It was reported that the classifier diagnosed cytomegalovirus status with high specificity and sensitivity in both the original and validation cohorts.

Looked up from germline, CDR1 is SGHTA and CDR2 is FQGTGA. Trimming removed 2 bases at V and 2 bases at J, with 7 bases between. The CDR3 contains 13 residues. This chain connects TRBV7-3 to TRBJ2-7; D is undetermined. Material: PBMCs. This clonotype was sampled from a female donor in good health and CMV-seronegative. The CDR3 coding sequence is TGTGCCAGCAGCTTAGGCAGAACCTACGAGCAGTACTTC. Translating gives CASSLGRTYEQYF.